This TCR beta chain was found in a study of cytomegalovirus exposure and HLA in healthy donors. The V gene's germline CDR1 is SNHLY and CDR2 FYNNEI. The V and J ends lost 4 bases and 5 bases respectively, with 6 bases between them. CDR3 length: 12 amino acids. This clone was counted only a few times. Antigen: not known. This table comes from immunoSEQ multiplex PCR, and its TCRdb copy is limited to in-frame clones, with some not included. The sample lists around 300,000 clones, 65% to 90% occurring once. Overall study results and limits: Among the CMV-associated chains, three were confirmed in vitro as specific for CMV antigens. It was about 150 TCR beta chains that were listed as cytomegalovirus-associated. Rarity marked most TCR sequences, yet some public TCRs occurred in many donors.

The donors were in the approximately 110-subject validation cohort; that cohort was separate from the roughly 700-subject first cohort. The clonotype was recovered from a woman aged 18-29 years in good health and CMV-seronegative. The rearrangement joins TRBV2 to TRBJ1-5, with D uncertain. The sample was PBMCs. CDR3 loop: CASSGGDQPQHF. DNA for the CDR3: TGTGCCAGCAGTGGAGGTGATCAGCCCCAGCATTTT.